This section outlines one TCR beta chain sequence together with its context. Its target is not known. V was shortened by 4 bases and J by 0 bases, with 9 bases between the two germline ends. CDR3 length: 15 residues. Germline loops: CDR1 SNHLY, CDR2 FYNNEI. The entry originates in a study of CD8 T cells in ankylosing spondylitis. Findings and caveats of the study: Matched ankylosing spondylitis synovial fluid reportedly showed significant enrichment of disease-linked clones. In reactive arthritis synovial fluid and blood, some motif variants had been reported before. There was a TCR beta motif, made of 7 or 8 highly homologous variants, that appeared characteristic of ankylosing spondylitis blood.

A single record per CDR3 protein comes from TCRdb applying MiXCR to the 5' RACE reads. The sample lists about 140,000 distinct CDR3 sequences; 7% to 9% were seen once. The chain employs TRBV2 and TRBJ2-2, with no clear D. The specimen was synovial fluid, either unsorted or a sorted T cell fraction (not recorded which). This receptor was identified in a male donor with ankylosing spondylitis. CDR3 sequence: CASSVGPANTGELFF. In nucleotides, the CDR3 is TGTGCCAGCAGTGTAGGTCCAGCGAACACCGGGGAGCTGTTTTTT.